This T cell receptor (beta chain) was profiled in a study of CD8+CD57+ T cells in acquired aplastic anemia. At the level of the study: An average of 3.2 ug of DNA was obtained from sorted CD4+ and CD8+ cells.

This clonotype was seen ten or more times. Template material for TCR beta VDJ and CDR3 profiling consisted of genomic DNA. TCRdb re-analysed the reads in MiXCR, keeping a single row per CDR3 protein. This repertoire shows about 290,000 distinct CDR3 sequences, under 60% found once; its top ten account for roughly 1.2%. CDR3 length: 14 residues. After removal of 6 bases from V and 3 bases from J, the junction contained 5 bases not matched to a gene. Looked up from germline, CDR1 is LNHDA and CDR2 is SQIVND (reference sequence). All sequencing subjects had displayed CD8+CD57+ cell expansion on flow cytometry.

This receptor was identified in a human donor with aplastic anemia. Material for sequencing was sorted CD4+, CD8+, or CD8+CD57+ T cells (not recorded which) from PBMCs. The rearrangement joins TRBV19 to TRBJ1-1; 9 nucleotides line up with TRBD1. DNA for the CDR3: TGTGCCAGTAGGGGGACAGGGAGTGACACTGAAGCTTTCTTT. Translated: CASRGTGSDTEAFF.